The 4 T cell receptor beta chains in this list originate from one sample, sequenced in a study of blood T cell repertoires in COVID-19. Produced via immunoSEQ multiplex PCR; TCRdb's table is partial and in-frame only. This sample has under 200,000 clones, with around nine tenths found just once. Sequenced sample: peripheral blood. Receptor source: a man in his 70s with acute or convalescent COVID-19.

This chain uses TRBV9 with TRBJ1-5; unclear D gene. CDR3 length: 14 amino acids. The germline V gene has CDR1 SGDLS and CDR2 YYNGEE. Between the trimmed V and J ends, which lost 0 bases and 3 bases, there was a span of 7 bases. The chain's CDR3 is CASSVGLPNQPQHF. CDR3 sequence (DNA): TGTGCCAGCAGCGTAGGACTGCCCAATCAGCCCCAGCATTTT.

The chain recombines TRBV6-5 with TRBJ1-5, with D uncertain. The CDR3 runs to 14 residues. V lost 6 bases and J lost 5, with 14 bases in between. CDR1 and CDR2 (germline): MNHEY, SVGAGI. This chain's CDR3 is CASRDGGFHQPQHF. The CDR3 DNA reads as TGTGCCAGCAGGGACGGAGGCTTTCATCAGCCCCAGCATTTT.

This chain connects TRBV15 to TRBJ1-4; 8 positions agree with TRBD1. The germline CDR1 and CDR2 sequences are LNHNV and YYDKDF (reference sequence). The CDR3 extends over 15 amino acids. Trimming at V came to 5 bases and at J to 7 bases, leaving 9 bases not matched to a gene. The CDR3 loop reads CATSAGQGGGEKLFF. CDR3 nucleotide sequence: TGTGCCACCAGCGCCGGACAGGGCGGGGGTGAAAAACTGTTTTTT.

The J gene is TRBJ1-5, the V gene TRBV6-5, with 10 bases lining up with TRBD1. The CDR3 has 15 amino acids. J was trimmed by 3 bases and V by 5 bases; bases with no gene match: 4. Germline lookup yields CDR1 MNHEY and CDR2 SVGAGI. DNA of the CDR3: TGTGCCAGCAGTCGGACAGGGGGTAACAATCAGCCCCAGCATTTT. It specifies CASSRTGGNNQPQHF.